This is a list of T cell receptor beta chains from one sample in a study of siplizumab effects on memory and regulatory T cells. Using immunoSEQ multiplex PCR, the repertoire was profiled, and TCRdb retains in-frame clones only, with some absent. The sample shows about 100,000 clones, 80% to 95% of them seen only once. Sequencing was carried out using CD4+ T cells sorted from blood. The source is a human donor in good health. Some clones in this sample may be carry-over from other donors' samples. Both conserved end residues are part of each CDR3. D genes are given only for firm matches. Clone size is stated in some rows and not others, as once, few, many or a class when expanded.

cdr3_nt cdr3_aa j_call clone_size v_call d_call
TGTGCCAGCAGCTTAAGTGGGACAGGGGAAGAGACCCAGTACTTC CASSLSGTGEETQYF TRBJ2-5 . TRBV11-3 TRBD1
TGTGCCAGCAGTGAGAGGGGAGGTATGTACGAGCAGTACTTC CASSERGGMYEQYF TRBJ2-7 . TRBV6-1 .
TGCGCCAGCAGTGAACGACAGGGGGGGATCGGAGAGACCCAGTACTTC CASSERQGGIGETQYF TRBJ2-5 . TRBV10-1 TRBD1
TGTGCCAGCAGCCAAGATTGGGGTAGTCAGCCCCAGCATTTT CASSQDWGSQPQHF TRBJ1-5 . TRBV4-2 .
TGTGCCAGCAACCCCCGGACTAGCGGGGTGAACACCGGGGAGCTGTTTTTT CASNPRTSGVNTGELFF TRBJ2-2 . TRBV5-4 TRBD2
TGTGCCAGCAGCGTAGGAGTAGGATCTGCAACTAATGAAAAACTGTTTTTT CASSVGVGSATNEKLFF TRBJ1-4 . TRBV9 .
TGTGCCATCAGTGAGCGTCAGAAAGAAGAGACCCAGTACTTC CAISERQKEETQYF TRBJ2-5 . TRBV10-3 .
TGTGCCAGCAGCTTAGAGACGGGAGGGGGCTACAATGAGCAGTTCTTC CASSLETGGGYNEQFF TRBJ2-1 once TRBV11-3 TRBD2
TGTGCCAGCAGCTTGGAGGCCAATCAGCCCCAGCATTTT CASSLEANQPQHF TRBJ1-5 . TRBV5-4 .
TGCGCCAGCAGCCAACCTGGACAAAGCTACGAGCAGTACTTC CASSQPGQSYEQYF TRBJ2-7 . TRBV4-1 .
TGTGCCAGCAGGCCTCAGGGGGAGACCCAGTACTTC CASRPQGETQYF TRBJ2-5 . TRBV2 .
TGTGCCAGCAGCTTAGGGGGGGCAGGGGCGAGGTCTGGAAACACCATATATTTT CASSLGGAGARSGNTIYF TRBJ1-3 . TRBV7-8 .
TGCAGCGTCCCGGGACTAGTCTCTTACAATGAGCAGTTCTTC CSVPGLVSYNEQFF TRBJ2-1 . TRBV29-1 TRBD2
TGTGCCAGCAGCTTGGGGAGCGGGGTCGGAGGGGAGACCCAGTACTTC CASSLGSGVGGETQYF TRBJ2-5 . TRBV5-4 TRBD2
TGTGCCAGCAGCTTAGATTATGGGGCTAGCGGCTCCTACAATGAGCAGTTCTTC CASSLDYGASGSYNEQFF TRBJ2-1 . TRBV11-2 TRBD2
TGTGCCAGTAGTATAGCGTGGACAGGGCTTACAGATACGCAGTATTTT CASSIAWTGLTDTQYF TRBJ2-3 . TRBV19 TRBD1
TGCAGCGTTGTTAGGGGAGGGGGCTACACCTTC CSVVRGGGYTF TRBJ1-2 . TRBV29-1 .
TGCGCCAGCAGCCAAGATAACCCCCCGGAGACCCAGTACTTC CASSQDNPPETQYF TRBJ2-5 . TRBV4-1 .
TGTGCCAGCAGCTTAGCCAGGAACACTGAAGCTTTCTTT CASSLARNTEAFF TRBJ1-1 once TRBV11-2 .
TGTGCCAGCAGCTTAGGGGCGAGATATAGCAATCAGCCCCAGCATTTT CASSLGARYSNQPQHF TRBJ1-5 . TRBV7-6 .
TGTGCCAGTAGTAAAAACAGGGGGGAGACCCAGTACTTC CASSKNRGETQYF TRBJ2-5 . TRBV19 TRBD1
TGTGCCAGCAGCGCTTGGACAACGACCCAAGAGACCCAGTACTTC CASSAWTTTQETQYF TRBJ2-5 . TRBV7-9 .
TGTGCCAGCAGCTCCGGACTCCAGGGGGCCGGGGAGCTGTTTTTT CASSSGLQGAGELFF TRBJ2-2 . TRBV11-2 TRBD1
TGCGCCAGCAGCCAAGTGGGACAGGGGGGCGACGAGCAGTACTTC CASSQVGQGGDEQYF TRBJ2-7 . TRBV4-1 TRBD1
TGTGCCAGCAGCTTAGGGACAGGGGGCCGAGAGACCCAGTACTTC CASSLGTGGRETQYF TRBJ2-5 . TRBV7-9 TRBD1
TGTGCCACCAGCAGAGCCGGGGCCGGCACAGATACGCAGTATTTT CATSRAGAGTDTQYF TRBJ2-3 . TRBV15 .
TGTGCCAGCAGTAACAGAAGGGGACTTCGGGGAGAGACCCAGTACTTC CASSNRRGLRGETQYF TRBJ2-5 . TRBV6-6 .
TGTGCCAGCAGTGTCAGTCAGGGGGCCGGACAGCCCCAGCATTTT CASSVSQGAGQPQHF TRBJ1-5 . TRBV6-1 TRBD1
TGTGCCAGCAGCCCCGGGACCCCCAAGCAGTATTTT CASSPGTPKQYF TRBJ2-3 few TRBV14 .
TGTGCCAGCAGACAGGGGTTTTACGAGCAGTACTTC CASRQGFYEQYF TRBJ2-7 . TRBV27 TRBD1